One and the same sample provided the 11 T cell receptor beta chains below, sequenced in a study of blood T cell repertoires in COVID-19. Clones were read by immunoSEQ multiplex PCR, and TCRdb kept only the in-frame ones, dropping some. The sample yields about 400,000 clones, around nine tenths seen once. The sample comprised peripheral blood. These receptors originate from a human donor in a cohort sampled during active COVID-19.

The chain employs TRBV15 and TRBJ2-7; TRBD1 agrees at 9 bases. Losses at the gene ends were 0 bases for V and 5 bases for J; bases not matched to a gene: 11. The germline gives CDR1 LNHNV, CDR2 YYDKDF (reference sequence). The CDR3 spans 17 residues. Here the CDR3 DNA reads TGTGCCACCAGCAGAGATCCCACCCGGGACAGGGCCGACGAGCAGTACTTC. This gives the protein CATSRDPTRDRADEQYF.

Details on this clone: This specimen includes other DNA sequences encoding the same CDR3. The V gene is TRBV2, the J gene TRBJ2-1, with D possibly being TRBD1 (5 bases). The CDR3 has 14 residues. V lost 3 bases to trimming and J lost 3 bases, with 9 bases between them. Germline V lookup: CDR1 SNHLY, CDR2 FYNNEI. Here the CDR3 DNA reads TGTGCCAGCAGTGATGGTCAGGGCTACAATGAGCAGTTCTTC. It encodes CASSDGQGYNEQFF. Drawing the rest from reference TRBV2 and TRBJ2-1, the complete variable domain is EPEVTQTPSHQVTQMGQEVILRCVPISNHLYFYWYRQILGQKVEFLVSFYNNEISEKSEIFDDQFSVERPDGSNFTLKIRSTKLEDSAMYFCASSDGQGYNEQFFGPGTRLTVL.

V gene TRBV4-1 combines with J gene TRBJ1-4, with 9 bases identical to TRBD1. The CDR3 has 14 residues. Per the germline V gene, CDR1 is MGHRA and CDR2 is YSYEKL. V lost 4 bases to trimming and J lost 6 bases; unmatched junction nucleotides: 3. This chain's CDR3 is CASSLRDRDEKLFF. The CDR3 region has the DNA TGCGCCAGCAGCCTCCGGGACAGGGATGAAAAACTGTTTTTT.

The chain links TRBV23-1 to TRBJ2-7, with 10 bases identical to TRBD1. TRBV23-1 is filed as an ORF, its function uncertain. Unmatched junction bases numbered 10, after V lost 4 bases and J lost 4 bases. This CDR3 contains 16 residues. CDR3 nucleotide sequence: TGCGCCAGCAGTCTTCGACAGGGGGCGATTACATACGAGCAGTACTTC. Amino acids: CASSLRQGAITYEQYF.

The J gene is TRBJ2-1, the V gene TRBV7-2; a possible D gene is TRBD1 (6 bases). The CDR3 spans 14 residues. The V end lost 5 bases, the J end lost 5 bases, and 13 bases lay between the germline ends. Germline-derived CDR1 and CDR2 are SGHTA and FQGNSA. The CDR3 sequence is CASSRLGTNNEQFF. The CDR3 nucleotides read TGTGCCAGCAGCCGCCTCGGGACAAACAATGAGCAGTTCTTC.

The CDR3 bases are TGTGCCAGCAGTTACTCTAGAGGATTTATCGGTGAGCAGTTCTTC. This translates into CASSYSRGFIGEQFF. This chain joins TRBV6-5 and TRBJ2-1; D ambiguous. Germline V CDR1 and CDR2: MNHEY, SVGAGI. The CDR3 covers 15 residues. V was clipped by 0 bases and J by 9 bases, with 15 bases between them.

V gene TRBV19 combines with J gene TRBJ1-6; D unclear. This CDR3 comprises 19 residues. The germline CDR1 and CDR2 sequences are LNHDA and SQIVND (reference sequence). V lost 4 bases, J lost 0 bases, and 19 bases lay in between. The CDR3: CASSRSGILQSSYNSPLHF. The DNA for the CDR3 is TGTGCCAGTAGTAGATCCGGGATCCTACAAAGCTCCTATAATTCACCCCTCCACTTT.

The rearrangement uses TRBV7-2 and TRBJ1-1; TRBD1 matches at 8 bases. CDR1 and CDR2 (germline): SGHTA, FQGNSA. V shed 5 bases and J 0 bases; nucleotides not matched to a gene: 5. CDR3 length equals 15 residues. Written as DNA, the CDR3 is TGTGCCAGCAGCAGAACAGGGGGTCTGAACACTGAAGCTTTCTTT. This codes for CASSRTGGLNTEAFF.

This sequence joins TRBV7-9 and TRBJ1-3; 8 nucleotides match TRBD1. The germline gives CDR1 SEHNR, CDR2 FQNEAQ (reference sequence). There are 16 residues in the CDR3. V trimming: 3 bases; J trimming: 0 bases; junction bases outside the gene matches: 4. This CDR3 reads CASSLGQVHSGNTIYF. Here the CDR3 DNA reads TGTGCCAGCAGCTTGGGACAGGTGCACTCTGGAAACACCATATATTTT.

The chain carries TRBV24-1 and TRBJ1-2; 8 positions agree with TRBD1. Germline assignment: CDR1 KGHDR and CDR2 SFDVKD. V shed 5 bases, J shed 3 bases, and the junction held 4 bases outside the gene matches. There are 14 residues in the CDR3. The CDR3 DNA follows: TGTGCCACCAGTGGACAGGGGCTAGACTATGGCTACACCTTC. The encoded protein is CATSGQGLDYGYTF.

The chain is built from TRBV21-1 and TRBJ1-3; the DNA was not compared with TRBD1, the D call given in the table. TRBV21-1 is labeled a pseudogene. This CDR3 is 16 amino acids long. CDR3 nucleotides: TGTGCCAGCAGCATCCGGACAGGCAATACTGGAAACACCATATATTTT. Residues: CASSIRTGNTGNTIYF.